Listed below are T cell receptor beta chains from one sample, sequenced in a study of cytomegalovirus exposure and HLA in healthy donors. Repertoires were generated with immunoSEQ multiplex PCR, while TCRdb's copy carries only in-frame clones and drops some. Of 150,000 to 200,000 clones detected, about 81% appear once; the ten largest clones hold around 1.9%. The sample comprised PBMCs. Source of these receptors: a woman in her late teens or twenties in good health and CMV-seropositive. The CDR3 runs from the conserved cysteine through the conserved F or W. A D gene is named only where the DNA matches it firmly. The size field is filled for only some rows; it gives once, few, many or a size class.

d_call,v_call,clone_size,j_call,cdr3_nt,cdr3_aa
.,TRBV7-2,.,TRBJ1-3,TGTGCCAGCAGCTTATTAGCCGGAAACACCATATATTTT,CASSLLAGNTIYF
TRBD2,TRBV5-1,.,TRBJ2-3,TGCGCCAGCAGCTTGGCGGGGCTAGCGGGGGCAGATACGCAGTATTTT,CASSLAGLAGADTQYF
TRBD1,TRBV18,.,TRBJ1-2,TGTGCCAGCTCCCCGGTCGGGACAGGCGTTAACTATGGCTACACCTTC,CASSPVGTGVNYGYTF
TRBD1,TRBV5-6,.,TRBJ1-3,TGTGCCAGCAGCTCAACAGGGGGCACTGGAAACACCATATATTTT,CASSSTGGTGNTIYF
.,TRBV7-2,.,TRBJ2-1,TGTGCCAGCAGCTTAATAGGGGGGGCCTACAATGAGCAGTTCTTC,CASSLIGGAYNEQFF
TRBD1,TRBV7-2,few,TRBJ2-2,TGTGCCAGCAGCACCACAGGGGGCTCCGGGGAGCTGTTTTTT,CASSTTGGSGELFF
TRBD2,TRBV2,.,TRBJ2-3,TGTGCCAGCAGGAGGACTAGCGGGTACACAGATACGCAGTATTTT,CASRRTSGYTDTQYF
.,TRBV5-1,.,TRBJ2-1,TGCGCCAGCAAAACTCAACGGGGACAACGCTCCTACAATGAGCAGTTCTTC,CASKTQRGQRSYNEQFF
.,TRBV5-1,.,TRBJ2-7,TGCGCCAGCAGCGCACAGGTTAGCTCCTACGAGCAGTACTTC,CASSAQVSSYEQYF
.,TRBV7-3,once,TRBJ1-1,TGTGCCAGCAGCTTAGGGCCCGTGGGTGAAGCTTTCTTT,CASSLGPVGEAFF
TRBD1,TRBV6-5,.,TRBJ2-6,TGTGCCAGTCGGACAGGACCCTCCGGGGCCAACGGCCTGACTTTC,CASRTGPSGANGLTF
.,TRBV29-1,.,TRBJ2-1,TGCAGCTATTGGGGGGGGAGCAGGGGACATGAGCAGTTCTTC,CSYWGGSRGHEQFF
.,TRBV27,.,TRBJ1-2,TGTGCCAGCAGTTTAAGTCAGAACTATGGCTACACCTTC,CASSLSQNYGYTF
TRBD1,TRBV9,.,TRBJ1-2,TGTGCCAGCACCCCGACAGGGAACTATGGCTACACCTTC,CASTPTGNYGYTF
TRBD1,TRBV2,.,TRBJ1-1,TGTGCCAGCAGCGAAACCCCGGGGGACAGTCAAGCTTTCTTT,CASSETPGDSQAFF
TRBD1,TRBV6-1,medium-sized,TRBJ1-3,TGTGCCAGCAGTGCGGGGACAGGTGGAAACACCATATATTTT,CASSAGTGGNTIYF
.,TRBV28,.,TRBJ1-1,TGTGCCAGCAGTTTATCGGCCAGGGGATCCGAAGCTTTCTTT,CASSLSARGSEAFF
TRBD1,TRBV5-1,.,TRBJ1-1,TGCGCCAGCAGCCCCGGGACAGGGTTGGGGTCTGAAGCTTTCTTT,CASSPGTGLGSEAFF
TRBD1,TRBV29-1,.,TRBJ2-2,TGCAGCGTTGAAGGGCCAGGGGGCTTCGGGGAGCTGTTTTTT,CSVEGPGGFGELFF
.,TRBV9,.,TRBJ2-1,TGTGCCAGCAGTAGCCAAGGGGCCTACAATGAGCAGTTCTTC,CASSSQGAYNEQFF
.,TRBV19,.,TRBJ1-2,TGTGCCAGTAGTATCATAGGGGGAGATGGCTACACCTTC,CASSIIGGDGYTF
.,TRBV5-4,.,TRBJ2-5,TGTGCCAGCAGCTTGACTAGTTGGGAGACCCAGTACTTC,CASSLTSWETQYF
.,TRBV27,.,TRBJ1-6,TGTGCCAGCAGTTTATCGGCCCCACAGGGCTATAATTCACCCCTCCACTTT,CASSLSAPQGYNSPLHF
TRBD1,TRBV5-6,.,TRBJ2-6,TGTGCCAGCAGCGAGGGACAGGGGGCCGGGGCCAACGGCCTGACTTTC,CASSEGQGAGANGLTF
TRBD2,TRBV4-3,.,TRBJ2-1,TGCGCCAGCAGCCAAGACTCTAGCGGGGGGGCCGTTGAGCAGTTCTTC,CASSQDSSGGAVEQFF
TRBD1,TRBV6-6,.,TRBJ1-2,TGTGCCAGCAGTTTCCGGGACAGGGGGCATGGCTACACCTTC,CASSFRDRGHGYTF
.,TRBV11-2,.,TRBJ2-4,TGTGCCAGCACCCTTGAAAGGGGTGAAAACATTCAGTACTTC,CASTLERGENIQYF
TRBD1,TRBV30,.,TRBJ1-1,TGTGCCTGGAGCCCCGGGACAGGGATCCAAGGAGCTTTCTTT,CAWSPGTGIQGAFF
.,TRBV9,.,TRBJ2-4,TGTGCCAGACCTCGCAGGGGAGCCAAAAACAGTCAGTACTTC,CARPRRGAKNSQYF
TRBD2,TRBV9,.,TRBJ2-3,TGTGCCAGCAGCAAACCCGGGACTAGTTCAGATACGCAGTATTTT,CASSKPGTSSDTQYF
.,TRBV29-1,.,TRBJ1-2,TGCAGCGTTGAAGGACAGGCTGACTACTATGGCTACACCTTC,CSVEGQADYYGYTF
.,TRBV7-2,.,TRBJ1-1,TGTGCCAGCAGACCCGACTGGGGCCCTGAAGCTTTCTTT,CASRPDWGPEAFF
.,TRBV30,.,TRBJ1-2,TGTGCCTGCCAGGCTAACTATGGCTACACCTTC,CACQANYGYTF
TRBD1,TRBV4-2,.,TRBJ1-1,TGTGCCAGCAGCCAAGATTGGGGACAGCGGGACACTGAAGCTTTCTTT,CASSQDWGQRDTEAFF
TRBD1,TRBV4-2,once,TRBJ1-5,TGTGCCAGCAGCCGGGACAGGGATAGCAATCAGCCCCAGCATTTT,CASSRDRDSNQPQHF
.,TRBV5-1,.,TRBJ1-1,TGCGCCAGCAGCTTGGGCAGGGTGGAAATGGGAGCTTTCTTT,CASSLGRVEMGAFF
.,TRBV30,.,TRBJ2-2,TGTGCCTGGAGTGTCGGACTGAACACCGGGGAGCTGTTTTTT,CAWSVGLNTGELFF
TRBD1,TRBV6-5,.,TRBJ1-2,TGTGCCAGCAATCCAAACAGGGGGCGCTTAGGTGGCTACACCTTC,CASNPNRGRLGGYTF
.,TRBV14,.,TRBJ2-2,TGTGCCAGCAGCCAAGAAGTCGGCGGGGAGCTGTTTTTT,CASSQEVGGELFF
.,TRBV5-4,.,TRBJ2-5,TGTGCCAGCAGCCCTGCAGGGGCGTATGGGGAAGAGACCCAGTACTTC,CASSPAGAYGEETQYF
.,TRBV10-1,once,TRBJ2-3,TGCGCCAGCAGTGAGGGTTGGGGGCAAAACACAGATACGCAGTATTTT,CASSEGWGQNTDTQYF
.,TRBV7-3,.,TRBJ2-3,TGTGCCAGCAGCTTATCAGTTATAGATACGCAGTATTTT,CASSLSVIDTQYF
TRBD1,TRBV6-1,.,TRBJ2-2,TGTGCCAGCAGTCCGAGGACAGGGCCCGGGGAGCTGTTTTTT,CASSPRTGPGELFF
.,TRBV28,once,TRBJ2-2,TGTGCCAGTCAGGGGGGCGGGGAGCTGTTTTTT,CASQGGGELFF
TRBD1,TRBV7-9,.,TRBJ1-3,TGTGCCAGCAGCCCCATACGACAGGGCAGCAAGGGAAACACCATATATTTT,CASSPIRQGSKGNTIYF
.,TRBV1,.,TRBJ2-2,TGCACCAGCAGCCAAGGTACAACAGGGAGAGGTACCGGGGAGCTGTTTTTT,CTSSQGTTGRGTGELFF
.,TRBV19,once,TRBJ2-2,TGTGCCAGTAGGGCGGGGCGGGTTAGGTCTGGGGAGCTGTTTTTT,CASRAGRVRSGELFF
TRBD1,TRBV27,.,TRBJ2-2,TGTGCCAGCAGTTTATTTGGTCAGGGGGCGCCCACCGGGGAGCTGTTTTTT,CASSLFGQGAPTGELFF
.,TRBV15,.,TRBJ2-3,TGTGCCACCAGCCCAGAGGCCCACCCGATCACAGATACGCAGTATTTT,CATSPEAHPITDTQYF
.,TRBV19,.,TRBJ1-4,TGTGCCAGTAGTATGTACGGGGTCAACGAAAAACTGTTTTTT,CASSMYGVNEKLFF
TRBD2,TRBV4-2,.,TRBJ2-1,TGTGCCAGCAGCCAGGGGACTAGCGGGGGTAGCTCCTACAATGAGCAGTTCTTC,CASSQGTSGGSSYNEQFF
TRBD1,TRBV10-2,.,TRBJ1-1,TGCGCCAGCACCTTGAGGACAGGAAGGAACACTGAAGCTTTCTTT,CASTLRTGRNTEAFF
TRBD2,TRBV7-6,.,TRBJ2-2,TGTGCCAGCAGCGCGGGACTAGCGGACAACACCGGGGAGCTGTTTTTT,CASSAGLADNTGELFF